Described below is a single T cell receptor (beta chain) sequence and its context. Antigen unknown. This entry is derived from a study of circulating and synovial CD4+ cells in juvenile arthritis. Study-level points and caveats: Circulating pathogenic-like lymphocytes shared a substantially higher fraction of CDR3 sequences with synovium than bulk blood.

V lost 0 bases and J lost 8; bases outside the gene matches: 6. Per the germline V gene, CDR1 is MNHEY and CDR2 is SVGAGI. The CDR3 has 15 amino acids. Only in-frame clones appear in the TCRdb table, and some are missing; sequencing was by immunoSEQ multiplex PCR. The table includes tens of thousands of clones, 90% to 95% detected once. The receptor was isolated from a human donor with juvenile idiopathic arthritis. The sample comprised CD4+ T cells from blood. V is TRBV6-5 and J is TRBJ1-2, with 10 bases fitting TRBD1. CDR3 region: CASSYSVGQGYGYTF. The DNA for the CDR3 is TGTGCCAGCAGTTACTCGGTGGGACAGGGGTACGGCTACACCTTC.